Below are 20 T cell receptor beta chains sequenced from a single sample in a study of blood T cell repertoires in COVID-19. Assay used: immunoSEQ multiplex PCR; TCRdb lists only in-frame clones, some missing. Here the sample spans 280,000 or so clones, around 85% being singletons. The sequenced sample was PBMCs or T cells enriched from blood (not recorded which). Source of these receptors: a woman in her forties or fifties who had recovered from COVID-19.

The CDR3 protein is CASRSPGQLNTIYF. The CDR3 DNA reads TGTGCCAGCAGATCGCCGGGACAACTAAACACCATATATTTT. The genes are TRBV28 and TRBJ1-3, with D possibly being TRBD1 (6 bases). CDR1 and CDR2 from the germline V gene are MDHEN and SYDVKM. V was clipped by 6 bases and J by 6 bases, with 15 bases between them. The CDR3 contains 14 residues.

The chain joins TRBV6-2 or TRBV6-3 to TRBJ1-5, with 8 bases identical to TRBD1. The CDR3 runs 15 residues. The V gene end was trimmed by 2 bases and the J gene end by 5 bases; junction bases not matched to a gene: 5. The germline V gene encodes CDR1 MNHEY and CDR2 SVGEGT. The CDR3: CASSYGRGRDQPQHF. The CDR3 DNA sequence: TGTGCCAGCAGTTACGGCAGGGGGCGAGATCAGCCCCAGCATTTT.

A few counts support this clone. The chain uses TRBV7-9 and TRBJ2-1; 9 positions agree with TRBD2. The CDR3 covers 16 residues. CDR1 is SEHNR, CDR2 FQNEAQ, per germline (reference sequence). V dropped 1 base and J dropped 6; count of bases not matched to a gene: 7. The CDR3 here is CASSLGSSGIANEQFF. In DNA, the CDR3 is TGTGCCAGCAGCTTAGGTTCTAGCGGGATAGCCAATGAGCAGTTCTTC.

The rearrangement uses TRBV10-2 and TRBJ1-1; D gene ambiguous. CDR3 length equals 15 residues. The V end lost 5 bases, the J end lost 4 bases, and 17 bases lay between the germline ends. CDR1 and CDR2 from the germline V gene are WSHSY and SAAADI. The chain's CDR3 is CASSHGIVMVTEAFF. DNA of the CDR3: TGCGCCAGCAGTCACGGGATCGTAATGGTCACTGAAGCTTTCTTT.

This clone occurred a few times. This chain links TRBV18 with TRBJ1-3; D perhaps matches TRBD1 (5 bases). Germline V CDR1 and CDR2: KGHSH, LQKENI. The CDR3 runs to 16 residues. V was pared by 1 base and J by 0 bases, with 10 bases between. The CDR3 bases are TGTGCCAGCTCACCACGTCTTACAGGCTCTGGAAACACCATATATTTT. It yields the protein CASSPRLTGSGNTIYF. Drawing the rest from reference TRBV18 and TRBJ1-3, the complete variable domain is NAGVMQNPRHLVRRRGQEARLRCSPMKGHSHVYWYRQLPEEGLKFMVYLQKENIIDESGMPKERFSAEFPKEGPSILRIQQVVRGDSAAYFCASSPRLTGSGNTIYFGEGSWLTVV.

This clone was seen a single time. This chain links TRBV30 with TRBJ2-5; TRBD2 matches at 15 bases. The germline CDR1 and CDR2 sequences are GTSNPN and SVGIG (reference sequence). V trimming: 8 bases; J trimming: 5 bases; junction bases outside the gene matches: 6. The CDR3 is 14 residues long. As DNA, the CDR3 is TGTGCCCGGACTAGCGGGGGGGCAGGGGAGACCCAGTACTTC. This translates into CARTSGGAGETQYF.

The chain combines TRBV7-2 with TRBJ2-5, with TRBD2 matching 10 bases. CDR3 length: 15 amino acids. V was clipped by 4 bases and J by 5 bases; unmatched bases: 7. The germline V gene has CDR1 SGHTA and CDR2 FQGNSA. CDR3 sequence: CASSSQLAGWETQYF. The CDR3 DNA reads as TGTGCCAGCAGCTCCCAACTAGCGGGGTGGGAGACCCAGTACTTC.

The V and J genes are TRBV10-3 and TRBJ2-7; 8 positions agree with TRBD1. There are 15 residues in the CDR3. Germline V CDR1 and CDR2: ENHRY, SYGVKD. V was pared by 0 bases and J by 6 bases, with 7 bases of the junction left unmatched. CDR3 sequence (DNA): TGTGCCATCAGTGAGTCAGGGCAGGGGGCGGGCGAGCAGTACTTC. Protein sequence: CAISESGQGAGEQYF.

The V gene is TRBV12-3 or TRBV12-4, the J gene TRBJ1-2; the D gene is possibly TRBD1 (5 bases). The length of the CDR3 is 13 residues. V lost 2 bases to trimming and J lost 8 bases, with 12 bases between them. The CDR3 coding sequence is TGTGCCAGCAGTTTACTCGGGGGTCGCGGCTACACCTTC. Its protein product is CASSLLGGRGYTF.

The gene calls are TRBV19 and TRBJ2-5; 8 bases are shared with TRBD2. The CDR3 sequence is 15 residues long. V was pared by 3 bases and J by 4 bases, with 7 bases of the junction left unmatched. CDR1 and CDR2 (germline): LNHDA, SQIVND (reference sequence). The CDR3 protein is CASSILSAGGETQYF. DNA for the CDR3: TGTGCCAGTAGTATCCTCAGTGCGGGGGGAGAGACCCAGTACTTC.

This sequence joins TRBV6-6 and TRBJ2-1, with 11 bases fitting TRBD2. J was trimmed by 6 bases and V by 5 bases; bases with no gene match: 6. This CDR3 is 15 amino acids long. The germline gives CDR1 MNHNY, CDR2 SVGAGI (reference sequence). CDR3 coding DNA: TGTGCCAGCAGTCAAACTAGCGGGGGTCCCAATGAGCAGTTCTTC. Protein: CASSQTSGGPNEQFF.

V and J are TRBV11-2 and TRBJ2-1; D perhaps matches TRBD1 (6 bases). This CDR3 has 15 residues. Germline CDR1 SGHAT, CDR2 FQNNGV. The V end was cut by 4 bases, the J end by 12 bases, with 22 bases between. CDR3 nucleotide sequence: TGTGCCAGCAGCTCTTCCCCAGGGGTCCCGGGCGGGCAGTTCTTC. Protein: CASSSSPGVPGGQFF.

The chain has TRBV27 and TRBJ2-7; TRBD1 is a possible D gene (8 bases). Germline CDR1 reads MNHEY; CDR2 reads SMNVEV (reference sequence). Trimming cost V 5 bases and J 6 bases, with 23 bases left between them. CDR3 length: 16 residues. Here the CDR3 reads CASSPPGGQVGREQYF. In DNA form, the CDR3 reads TGTGCCAGCAGTCCCCCGGGGGGACAGGTGGGTCGCGAGCAGTACTTC.

The J gene is TRBJ1-3, the V gene TRBV24-1; D gene ambiguous. Germline V gene sequence: CDR1 KGHDR, CDR2 SFDVKD. V lost 4 bases and J 0 bases, leaving 9 bases between the germline ends. The CDR3 sequence is 15 residues long. Here the CDR3 DNA reads TGTGCCACCAGTGAAAGTGGCAGCTCTGGAAACACCATATATTTT. As protein: CATSESGSSGNTIYF.

The V call is TRBV7-3, the J call TRBJ2-5; TRBD2 might be the D (7 bases). This CDR3 comprises 16 residues. The V and J ends lost 3 bases and 2 bases respectively, with 16 bases between them. CDR1 is SGHTA and CDR2 is FQGTGA in the germline V gene. The CDR3 DNA is TGTGCCAGCAGCTTGACGGGGGGCAACGAGCAAGAGACCCAGTACTTC. Protein: CASSLTGGNEQETQYF.

The rearrangement joins TRBV11-1 to TRBJ2-7, with D perhaps matching TRBD1 (6 bases). V lost 5 bases to trimming and J lost 3 bases, with 14 bases between them. Germline CDR1 SGHAT, CDR2 FQDESV (reference sequence). This CDR3 spans 14 amino acids. CDR3 residues: CASSPELQGYEQYF. In nucleotides, the CDR3 is TGTGCCAGCAGCCCAGAACTACAGGGCTACGAGCAGTACTTC. Variable domain in full (rest from reference TRBV11-1 and TRBJ2-7): EAEVAQSPRYKITEKSQAVAFWCDPISGHATLYWYRQILGQGPELLVQFQDESVVDDSQLPKDRFSAERLKGVDSTLKIQPAELGDSAMYLCASSPELQGYEQYFGPGTRLTVT.

The rearrangement links TRBV9 to TRBJ2-1; 14 bases match TRBD2. This CDR3 comprises 19 residues. V lost 4 bases and J lost 3; bases outside the gene matches: 12. Germline CDR1 SGDLS, CDR2 YYNGEE. The CDR3, as DNA: TGTGCCAGCAGCCCGACGACTAGCGGGGGGGCCGTGGTCTACAATGAGCAGTTCTTC. This encodes CASSPTTSGGAVVYNEQFF.

The rearrangement uses TRBV2 and TRBJ2-2, with 9 nucleotides matching TRBD1. The CDR3 runs 13 residues. Germline V gene lookup returns CDR1 SNHLY and CDR2 FYNNEI. Trimming took 8 bases from V and 7 from J; bases not matched to a gene: 5. The CDR3 is CASGQGWNGELFF. The CDR3 DNA reads TGTGCCAGCGGACAGGGGTGGAACGGGGAGCTGTTTTTT.

The chain joins TRBV4-1 to TRBJ1-2; D is perhaps TRBD1 (6 bases). There are 15 residues in the CDR3. The V and J ends lost 4 bases and 4 bases respectively, with 16 bases between them. Germline values: CDR1 MGHRA, CDR2 YSYEKL. The CDR3 here is CASSPARGAAYGYTF. DNA of the CDR3: TGCGCCAGCAGCCCCGCTCGGGGGGCAGCCTATGGCTACACCTTC.

The chain couples TRBV7-9 to TRBJ1-3; D is ambiguous. Trimming cost V 0 bases and J 0 bases, with 6 bases left between them. The CDR3 is made up of 15 amino acids. Germline V gene data show CDR1 as SEHNR and CDR2 as FQNEAQ (reference sequence). The CDR3 region is CASSLAAASGNTIYF. CDR3 DNA sequence: TGTGCCAGCAGCTTAGCCGCGGCCTCTGGAAACACCATATATTTT.